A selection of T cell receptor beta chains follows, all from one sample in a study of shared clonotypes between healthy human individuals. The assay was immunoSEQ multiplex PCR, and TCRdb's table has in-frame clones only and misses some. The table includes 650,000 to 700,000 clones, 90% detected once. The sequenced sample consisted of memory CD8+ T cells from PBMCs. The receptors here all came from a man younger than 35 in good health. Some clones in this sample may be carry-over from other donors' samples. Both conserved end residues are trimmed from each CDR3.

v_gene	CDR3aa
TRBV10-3	AISESSGGPNEQF
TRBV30	AWISDRGTRGYT
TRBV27	ASSPSGIVGYEQY
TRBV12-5	ASGLDGPSGRGAGELF
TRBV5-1	ASSPTPRTKPFYNEQF
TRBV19	ASSIGTSGFTDTQY
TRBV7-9	ASSFHREGENEQF
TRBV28	ASSLHGGNTEAF
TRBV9	ASSPLRGPQETQY
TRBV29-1	SVEGDSGRSIGELF
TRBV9	ASSVSFGSDGYT
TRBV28	ASGTYEQY
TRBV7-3	ATGEGGRQF
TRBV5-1	ASSQGQGGYEQY
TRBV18	ASSPIPRTDTQY
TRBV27	ASSFQVAPPYEQY
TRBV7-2	ASSSLDRVHEQY
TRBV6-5	ASSYSEGTGIYEQY
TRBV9	ASSQGQGDYEQY
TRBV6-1	ASSELAGTHGGETQY
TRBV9	ASSIAMTESSGNTIY
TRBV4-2	ASSGTYSGSQETQY
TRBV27	ASSPGRGFNYNEQF
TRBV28	ASTYPVGGRWETQY
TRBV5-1	AGSLGMAGQPYEQY
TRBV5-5	ASSLGDSPYEQY
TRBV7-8	ASSFTELRQPQH
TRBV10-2	ASNGFRVGRTSEGMNTEAF
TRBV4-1	ASSQVLGNEKLF
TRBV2	ASTEGGMQPQH
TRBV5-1	ASSERAVRTGLSYEQY
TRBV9	ASSDRSSGANVLT
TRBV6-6	ASSYIGSNQPQH
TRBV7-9	ASSGTPGLAKSTDTQY
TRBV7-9	ASSSRGSEPQH
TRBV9	ASSGSIAEPNTGELF
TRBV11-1	ASSLFGNSYNEQF
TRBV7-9	ASSAGGSNEKLF
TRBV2	ASSAGLAGPLAEQY
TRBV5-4	ASSLGDYNEQF
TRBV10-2	ASRKTGGVYNEQF
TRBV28	ASSLRLPNTGELF
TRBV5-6	ASSLGVGTEAF